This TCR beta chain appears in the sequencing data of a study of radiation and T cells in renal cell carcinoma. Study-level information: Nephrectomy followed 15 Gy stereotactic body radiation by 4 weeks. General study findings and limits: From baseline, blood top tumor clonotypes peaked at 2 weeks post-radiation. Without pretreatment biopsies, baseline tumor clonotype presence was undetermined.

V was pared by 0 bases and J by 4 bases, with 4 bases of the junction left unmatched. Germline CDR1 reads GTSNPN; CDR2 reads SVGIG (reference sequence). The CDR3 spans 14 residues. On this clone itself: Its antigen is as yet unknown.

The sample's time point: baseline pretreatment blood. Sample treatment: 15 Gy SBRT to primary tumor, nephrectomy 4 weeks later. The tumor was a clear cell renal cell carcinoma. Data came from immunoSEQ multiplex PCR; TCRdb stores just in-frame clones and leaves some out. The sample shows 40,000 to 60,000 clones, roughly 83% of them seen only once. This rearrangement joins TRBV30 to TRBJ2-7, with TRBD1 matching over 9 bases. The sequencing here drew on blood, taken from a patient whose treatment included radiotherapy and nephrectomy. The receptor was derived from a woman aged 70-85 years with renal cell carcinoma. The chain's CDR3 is CAWSVGTGNYEQYF. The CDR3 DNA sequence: TGTGCCTGGAGTGTAGGGACAGGGAATTACGAGCAGTACTTC.